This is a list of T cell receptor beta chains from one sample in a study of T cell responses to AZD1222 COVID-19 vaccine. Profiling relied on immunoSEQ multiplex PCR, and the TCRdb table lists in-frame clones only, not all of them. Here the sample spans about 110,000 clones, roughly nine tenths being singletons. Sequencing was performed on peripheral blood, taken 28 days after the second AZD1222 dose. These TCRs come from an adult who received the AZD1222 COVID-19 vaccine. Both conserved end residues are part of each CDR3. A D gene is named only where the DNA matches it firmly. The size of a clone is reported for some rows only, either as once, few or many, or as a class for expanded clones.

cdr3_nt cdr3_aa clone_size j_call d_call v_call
TGTGCCTGGAGTGTGGGGTTAGATCAGCCCCAGCATTTT CAWSVGLDQPQHF once TRBJ1-5 NA TRBV30
TGTGCCAGCAGCTTAGGGGGTGGGCAGCCCCAGCATTTT CASSLGGGQPQHF NA TRBJ1-5 NA TRBV7-6
TGTGCCAGCAGCAAGACAGGGGCTGGAGATACGCAGTATTTT CASSKTGAGDTQYF NA TRBJ2-3 TRBD1 TRBV6-5
TGCGCCAGCAGTGCGGGACAGGGAGGCGAGCAGTACTTC CASSAGQGGEQYF NA TRBJ2-7 TRBD1 TRBV10-1
TGTGCCAGCAGCTCGGGACAGGGAAGCAATCAGCCCCAGCATTTT CASSSGQGSNQPQHF once TRBJ1-5 TRBD1 TRBV7-6
TGTGCCTGCAACACGGAGGACGGCTACACCTTC CACNTEDGYTF NA TRBJ1-2 NA TRBV30
TGTGCCAGCTCACCCTCGGAGGGATTCTCTGGAAACACCATATATTTT CASSPSEGFSGNTIYF NA TRBJ1-3 NA TRBV18
TGTGCCAGCAGTTTTCTTTCGGGCACAGATACGCAGTATTTT CASSFLSGTDTQYF NA TRBJ2-3 NA TRBV28
TGTGCCAGCAGCTTCAGCGACACTGAAGCTTTCTTT CASSFSDTEAFF once TRBJ1-1 NA TRBV7-2
TGTGCCTGGAGTGTGGGTATGCCGGGGACCTACGAGCAGTACTTC CAWSVGMPGTYEQYF few TRBJ2-7 NA TRBV30
TGTGCCAGCAGTGAAATTGGGGAGGAGCAGTTCTTC CASSEIGEEQFF NA TRBJ2-1 NA TRBV2
TGTGCCAGCAGTTCCGGACCCTCTTCTGAGCAGTTCTTC CASSSGPSSEQFF NA TRBJ2-1 NA TRBV12-3/TRBV12-4
TGTGCCAGTAGTATGATGGGCTCTGGGGCCAACGTCCTGACTTTC CASSMMGSGANVLTF NA TRBJ2-6 NA TRBV19
TGTGCCAGCAGCTTAGGGCTTGAGCAGTACTTC CASSLGLEQYF NA TRBJ2-7 NA TRBV7-9
TGTGCCAGCAAGACGGGGACGGGGAACACCGGGGAGCTGTTTTTT CASKTGTGNTGELFF NA TRBJ2-2 NA TRBV7-2
TGTGCCCAGAGAGGGGGGCAGTCCAACTATGGCTACACCTTC CAQRGGQSNYGYTF NA TRBJ1-2 NA TRBV7-2
TGCAGCGACCTTATTTACTCCACAGATACGCAGTATTTT CSDLIYSTDTQYF NA TRBJ2-3 NA TRBV29-1
TGTGCCAGCAGCCCCACCAGCGGGGGTAACCCTTGGGAGCAGTACTTC CASSPTSGGNPWEQYF NA TRBJ2-7 TRBD2 TRBV3-1/TRBV3-2
TGTGCCTGGAGTGTACCGGCGGGAGTCCAGCCACTAGCCAAAAACATTCAGTACTTC CAWSVPAGVQPLAKNIQYF NA TRBJ2-4 TRBD2 TRBV30
TGTGCCAGCAGCTTTTCCCCCGGGGACACTGAAGCTTTCTTT CASSFSPGDTEAFF NA TRBJ1-1 NA TRBV7-9
TGTGCCAGCAGTTTAGATAGGGCAGATACGCAGTATTTT CASSLDRADTQYF NA TRBJ2-3 NA TRBV28
TGTGCCAGTAGTACTCATCAACAGGGGGCCAACACTGAAGCTTTCTTT CASSTHQQGANTEAFF NA TRBJ1-1 TRBD1 TRBV19
TGTGCCAGCACCATGGGAGCACGCACGGCTCCTTATGAGCAGTACTTC CASTMGARTAPYEQYF once TRBJ2-7 NA TRBV27
TGTGCCAGCTCTCTGGCAGGGAGCTCCTACGAGCAGTACTTC CASSLAGSSYEQYF NA TRBJ2-7 NA TRBV27
TGTGCCAGCAGTTCGGAGGAAAGCTCCTACAATGAGCAGTTCTTC CASSSEESSYNEQFF NA TRBJ2-1 NA TRBV6-5
TGCAGTGCTAGTCCGACATTGGCGGGCACTGAAGCTTTCTTT CSASPTLAGTEAFF once TRBJ1-1 NA TRBV20-1
TGTGCCAGCAGTGAAACAGGGAACTATGGCTACACCTTC CASSETGNYGYTF NA TRBJ1-2 NA TRBV6-1
TGTGCCAGCAGCTCCCCGTTGGGCCGGGGGCAGTACTTC CASSSPLGRGQYF NA TRBJ2-7 NA TRBV7-9
TGTGCCAGCAGCGCGGGCAGGACAGGGGGTTTCTATGGCTACACCTTC CASSAGRTGGFYGYTF NA TRBJ1-2 TRBD1 TRBV9
TGTGCCAGCAGCGTATCCCCGAACACCGGGGAGCTGTTTTTT CASSVSPNTGELFF NA TRBJ2-2 NA TRBV9
TGCGCCAGCAGCTTAGACAGGGGGGTTACTGAAGCTTTCTTT CASSLDRGVTEAFF NA TRBJ1-1 TRBD1 TRBV5-1
TGTGCCAGCAGCGTAGACCTTTCAGGACGGGGGACTGAAGCTTTCTTT CASSVDLSGRGTEAFF few TRBJ1-1 NA TRBV9
TGTGCCAGCAGCCAATCAAGACTCACAGATACGCAGTATTTT CASSQSRLTDTQYF NA TRBJ2-3 NA TRBV3-1/TRBV3-2
TGTGCCAGCAGCTCGGGACGGGCAGATACGCAGTATTTT CASSSGRADTQYF few TRBJ2-3 NA TRBV7-9
TGTGCCAGCAGCTTCGGGGGAGGTCAGCCCCAGCATTTT CASSFGGGQPQHF NA TRBJ1-5 NA TRBV5-6
TGTGCCACCAGCCTTAACCAAGAGACCCAGTACTTC CATSLNQETQYF NA TRBJ2-5 NA TRBV12-3/TRBV12-4
TGTGCCAGCAGCATTCAGGGGTCCCTCAATTCACCCCTCCACTTT CASSIQGSLNSPLHF NA TRBJ1-6 NA TRBV7-2
TGTGCCAGCTCCCCTGACAATCTCTACGGCAATCAGCCCCAGCATTTT CASSPDNLYGNQPQHF NA TRBJ1-5 NA TRBV2
TGTGCCAGCAGACCGGGGCCCCGTTACTACGAGCAGTACTTC CASRPGPRYYEQYF NA TRBJ2-7 NA TRBV2
TGTGCCAGCAGCTTGATCGACAGGAACTATGGCTACACCTTC CASSLIDRNYGYTF few TRBJ1-2 NA TRBV5-6
TGTGCCAGCCCCGTAGCGAGGGCAGGCCAAAGGACTAGGGGGAACATTCAGTACTTC CASPVARAGQRTRGNIQYF NA TRBJ2-4 NA TRBV5-8
TGTGCCAGCAGCGTAGGCGGTGAGAACACTGAAGCTTTCTTT CASSVGGENTEAFF NA TRBJ1-1 NA TRBV9
TGTGCCAGCAGCGTAGCGGACAGGGGTTATGGCTACACCTTC CASSVADRGYGYTF NA TRBJ1-2 TRBD1 TRBV9
TGTGCCAGCAGCAGTGGAGGGGAGATTTACTACGAGCAGTACTTC CASSSGGEIYYEQYF NA TRBJ2-7 NA TRBV5-4
TGCGCCAGCAGTCCCGGGACAAGGGGACCCTCCTACGAGCAGTACTTC CASSPGTRGPSYEQYF NA TRBJ2-7 NA TRBV10-1
TGTGCCAGCTCCCCAACCAGTAACCGGGGAGGGGGCTACACCTTC CASSPTSNRGGGYTF NA TRBJ1-2 NA TRBV18
TGTGCCAGCAGCGTAGCTCCGGGAGTACAAGAGACCCAGTACTTC CASSVAPGVQETQYF NA TRBJ2-5 NA TRBV9
TGTGCCAGTTCTCCCGTGGTAGTTTTGGATGAGCAGTTCTTC CASSPVVVLDEQFF NA TRBJ2-1 NA TRBV19